The 13 T cell receptor beta chains reported below all come from one sample, sequenced in a study of graft-versus-host responses after intestinal transplantation. The table came from immunoSEQ multiplex PCR; TCRdb's copy has only in-frame clones and leaves some out. The sample shows several thousand clones, just over 25% of them seen only once. The input for sequencing was alloreactive CD4+ T cells from a mixed lymphocyte reaction culture, taken before transplantation. Subset defined: CFSE-low proliferating T cells sorted from approximately six-day pre-transplant mixed lymphocyte reaction (GvH or HvG direction). The receptors stem from a human patient who was an organ donor for intestinal transplantation.

The chain has TRBV28 and TRBJ1-4; the D is unclear. With 3 bases removed from V and 7 bases from J, the gap between germline ends came to 12 bases. Germline V gene lookup returns CDR1 MDHEN and CDR2 SYDVKM. The CDR3 length is 14 residues. Written as DNA, the CDR3 is TGTGCCAGCAGTTTTGGAGCAGCTTCTGAAAAACTGTTTTTT. This gives the protein CASSFGAASEKLFF. The whole variable domain, remainder taken from reference TRBV28 and TRBJ1-4, is DVKVTQSSRYLVKRTGEKVFLECVQDMDHENMFWYRQDPGLGLRLIYFSYDVKMKEKGDIPEGYSVSREKKERFSLILESASTNQTSMYLCASSFGAASEKLFFGSGTQLSVL.

This rearrangement joins TRBV21-1 to TRBJ2-3; the table's D gene call, TRBD2, was not cross checked with the DNA. TRBV21-1 is a recognized pseudogene. This CDR3 is 17 amino acids long. CDR3 protein: CASSKFSGRALGDTQYF. In DNA form, the CDR3 reads TGTGCCAGCAGCAAATTTAGCGGGAGGGCCCTAGGAGATACGCAGTATTTT.

This clone counts as medium-sized. The chain joins TRBV5-1 to TRBJ2-7, with D possibly matching TRBD2 (7 bases). The germline gives CDR1 SGHRS, CDR2 YFSETQ. This CDR3 region has 14 residues. V gave up 9 bases and J gave up 5 bases, with 21 bases separating them. CDR3: CAIHRATGGDEQYF. DNA of the CDR3: TGCGCCATACACAGGGCCACGGGGGGTGACGAGCAGTACTTC.

CDR3 region: CASSRTVGNQPQHF. DNA of the CDR3: TGTGCCAGCAGTCGTACAGTAGGCAATCAGCCCCAGCATTTT. The V and J genes are TRBV6-1 and TRBJ1-5; D gene uncertain. V dropped 5 bases and J dropped 2 bases, with 10 bases sitting between them. The CDR3 is made up of 14 amino acids. The germline V gene has CDR1 MNHNS and CDR2 SASEGT.

This clone was recorded a few times. The rearrangement links TRBV20-1 to TRBJ2-1, with D hard to call. The CDR3 covers 11 residues. Germline V CDR1 and CDR2: DFQATT, SNEGSKA (reference sequence). The V end was cut by 2 bases, the J end by 4 bases, with 3 bases between. This CDR3 reads CSARLYNEQFF. The CDR3 nucleotides read TGCAGTGCTAGATTATACAATGAGCAGTTCTTC.

This clone came up a few times. The rearrangement uses TRBV9 and TRBJ2-1, with 8 positions matching TRBD2. After removal of 0 bases from V and 8 bases from J, the junction contained 10 bases not matched to a gene. The length of the CDR3 is 16 residues. CDR1 is SGDLS, CDR2 YYNGEE, per germline. CDR3 nucleotides: TGTGCCAGCAGCGTAGAGTGGTCGGGAGGGCCTCATGAGCAGTTCTTC. It encodes CASSVEWSGGPHEQFF.

The gene calls are TRBV11-2 and TRBJ1-6, with TRBD1 matching over 9 bases. The CDR3 covers 15 residues. The V gene's germline CDR1 is SGHAT and CDR2 FQNNGV. V lost 4 bases, J lost 9 bases, and 7 bases stayed unmatched. The CDR3 is CASSSPGQGVSPLHF. For the CDR3, the DNA is TGTGCCAGCAGCTCTCCGGGACAGGGAGTTTCACCCCTCCACTTT.

This chain joins TRBV2 and TRBJ2-5; tentative D call: TRBD1 (6 bases). CDR1 is SNHLY and CDR2 is FYNNEI in the germline V gene. This CDR3 spans 19 amino acids. Trimming removed 2 bases at V and 2 bases at J, with 24 bases between. CDR3 nucleotide sequence: TGTGCCAGCAGTGAATGTTCCCAGCTTTCGGGACACCGACAAGAGACCCAGTACTTC. Its translation: CASSECSQLSGHRQETQYF. Together with reference TRBV2 and TRBJ2-5, the CDR3 gives the full variable domain: EPEVTQTPSHQVTQMGQEVILRCVPISNHLYFYWYRQILGQKVEFLVSFYNNEISEKSEIFDDQFSVERPDGSNFTLKIRSTKLEDSAMYFCASSECSQLSGHRQETQYFGPGTRLLVL.

This chain uses TRBV7-2 with TRBJ2-7; D ambiguous. Trimming pared 1 base from V and 0 bases from J, leaving 7 bases between. The germline V gene has CDR1 SGHTA and CDR2 FQGNSA. The CDR3 covers 14 residues. CDR3 nucleotides: TGTGCCAGCAGCTTAGTGGGCCTCTCCTACGAGCAGTACTTC. Residues: CASSLVGLSYEQYF.

By proportion, this clone is medium-sized. The rearrangement uses TRBV6-5 and TRBJ1-2, with 9 positions matching TRBD1. J lost 1 base, V lost 10 bases, and 10 bases had no gene match. The CDR3 is 15 residues long. Germline V gene lookup returns CDR1 MNHEY and CDR2 SVGAGI. This CDR3 is CATHRDRELNYGYTF. CDR3 bases: TGTGCCACCCACCGGGACAGGGAGCTTAACTATGGCTACACCTTC.

This clone has a count of ten or more. This sequence joins TRBV19 and TRBJ1-5, with D perhaps TRBD1 (6 bases). From germline, CDR1 is LNHDA and CDR2 SQIVND (reference sequence). Deletions cut 6 bases from V and 6 bases from J, with 15 bases between. CDR3 length: 14 residues. CDR3 region: CASRSTGRGQPQHF. Written as DNA, the CDR3 is TGTGCCAGTAGGAGTACAGGGCGAGGTCAGCCCCAGCATTTT.

This clone is medium-sized in the sample. The V gene is TRBV28, the J gene TRBJ1-2, with D possibly matching TRBD1 (6 bases). CDR3 length: 14 residues. CDR1 MDHEN and CDR2 SYDVKM come from the germline V gene. The ends were cut back, 6 bases at V and 4 bases at J, with 15 bases in the middle. The DNA for the CDR3 is TGTGCCAGCAGCCTACAGGGCCCGCCCTATGGCTACACCTTC. It codes for CASSLQGPPYGYTF.

This clone is classed as medium-sized. The chain combines TRBV18 with TRBJ1-2; tentatively, D is TRBD1 (5 bases). Germline CDR1 is KGHSH and CDR2 is LQKENI. Trimming pared 3 bases from V and 2 bases from J, leaving 7 bases between. The CDR3 has 13 residues. This CDR3 reads CASSPDKNYGYTF. The CDR3 DNA sequence: TGTGCCAGCTCACCGGACAAAAACTATGGCTACACCTTC.